The 24 T cell receptor beta chains in this list originate from one sample, sequenced in a study of blood T cell repertoires in COVID-19. Sequencing used immunoSEQ multiplex PCR; TCRdb keeps in-frame clones, though not all of them. The table includes roughly 290,000 clones, around 85% detected once. Sequencing was done on a sample of peripheral blood. The origin of the receptors is a human donor with COVID-19, enrolled during active disease. The donor label of this sample is uncertain.

J is TRBJ1-5 and V is TRBV2, with D perhaps matching TRBD1 (6 bases). The CDR3 covers 15 residues. V lost 3 bases and J lost 3, with 12 bases in between. Germline lookup yields CDR1 SNHLY and CDR2 FYNNEI. CDR3: CASSDPGASNQPQHF. CDR3 nucleotides: TGTGCCAGCAGTGATCCAGGGGCCTCCAATCAGCCCCAGCATTTT.

This clone is a singleton in its sample. The chain is built from TRBV6-2 or TRBV6-3 and TRBJ2-1; a weak D match, TRBD2 (6 bases). The length of the CDR3 is 15 residues. V shed 6 bases and J shed 9 bases, with 21 bases lying between them. CDR1 and CDR2 from the germline V gene are MNHEY and SVGEGT. The CDR3 sequence is CASSEPGARVGEQFF. Written as DNA, the CDR3 is TGTGCCAGCAGCGAACCGGGAGCCCGAGTAGGTGAGCAGTTCTTC.

Of note for this clone: Additional DNA sequences in this sample encode the identical CDR3. As DNA, the CDR3 is TGTGCCAGCAGCTTAAGCCGGGGGACTGAAGCTTTCTTT. It translates to CASSLSRGTEAFF. The rearrangement links TRBV7-3 to TRBJ1-1; perhaps TRBD1 as D (5 bases). V lost 1 base to trimming and J lost 5 bases, with 8 bases between them. CDR3 length equals 13 residues. Germline V gene sequence: CDR1 SGHTA, CDR2 FQGTGA.

V is TRBV7-3 and J is TRBJ2-1; D is possibly TRBD1 (5 bases). CDR1 is SGHTA and CDR2 is FQGTGA in the germline V gene. The CDR3 sequence is 12 residues long. The V end lost 3 bases, the J end lost 8 bases, and 8 bases lay between the germline ends. CDR3 sequence reads: CASSFGADEQFF. The CDR3 coding sequence is TGTGCCAGCAGCTTTGGGGCCGATGAGCAGTTCTTC.

This chain links TRBV19 with TRBJ2-1; 9 nucleotides line up with TRBD1. Trimming at V came to 0 bases and at J to 7 bases, leaving 7 bases not matched to a gene. CDR1 and CDR2 (germline): LNHDA, SQIVND (reference sequence). This CDR3 has 16 residues. The CDR3 DNA sequence: TGTGCCAGTAGTATAGAGGGACAGGGATTGAGGAATGAGCAGTTCTTC. Translating gives CASSIEGQGLRNEQFF.

The rearrangement uses TRBV12-5 and TRBJ2-7; D gene unclear. Germline V CDR1 and CDR2: LGHNT, FRNRAP. The CDR3 sequence is 12 residues long. Between the trimmed V and J ends, which lost 3 bases and 0 bases, there was a span of 3 bases. The CDR3 region is CASGFSSYEQYF. CDR3 bases: TGTGCTAGTGGTTTCAGCTCCTACGAGCAGTACTTC.

This chain links TRBV7-2 with TRBJ2-5, with 9 bases matching TRBD1. The junction had 1 base not matched to a gene; V was cut back by 3 bases and J by 2 bases. The CDR3 consists of 14 residues. Germline-derived CDR1 and CDR2 are SGHTA and FQGNSA. CDR3: CASSFDRGQETQYF. The CDR3 region has the DNA TGTGCCAGCAGCTTTGACAGGGGGCAAGAGACCCAGTACTTC.

This clone was seen more than once but under ten times. The chain uses TRBV7-6 and TRBJ2-5, with 10 bases that match TRBD1. From germline, CDR1 is SGHVS and CDR2 FNYEAQ. This CDR3 has 15 residues. Trimming at V came to 2 bases and at J to 7 bases, leaving 7 bases not matched to a gene. The CDR3 protein is CASSLLGDRGSTQYF. The DNA of the CDR3 is TGTGCCAGCAGCTTACTCGGGGACAGGGGATCGACCCAGTACTTC.

The chain recombines TRBV19 with TRBJ1-5; 12 bases align to TRBD1. Germline lookup yields CDR1 LNHDA and CDR2 SQIVND (reference sequence). The CDR3 covers 14 residues. Trimming at V came to 7 bases and at J to 6 bases, leaving 4 bases not matched to a gene. In nucleotides, the CDR3 is TGTGCCAGTACAGGGACAGGGGGCTTTCAGCCCCAGCATTTT. Protein product: CASTGTGGFQPQHF.

J is TRBJ1-1 and V is TRBV28, with D maybe TRBD1 (5 bases). Trimming left V 2 bases short and J 1 base short, with 17 bases between. Germline values: CDR1 MDHEN, CDR2 SYDVKM. This CDR3 is 17 amino acids long. The CDR3 loop is CASSLGGDWVGNTEAFF. The CDR3 nucleotides read TGTGCCAGCAGTTTAGGGGGGGACTGGGTAGGGAACACTGAAGCTTTCTTT. The full variable domain, rest sourced from reference TRBV28 and TRBJ1-1, is DVKVTQSSRYLVKRTGEKVFLECVQDMDHENMFWYRQDPGLGLRLIYFSYDVKMKEKGDIPEGYSVSREKKERFSLILESASTNQTSMYLCASSLGGDWVGNTEAFFGQGTRLTVV.

The chain links TRBV9 to TRBJ1-1; 8 bases line up with TRBD1. Germline loops: CDR1 SGDLS, CDR2 YYNGEE. The CDR3 has 14 amino acids. J gave up 0 bases and V 3 bases, and 1 base lay outside the gene matches. CDR3 nucleotides: TGTGCCAGCAGCGGGGGACAGGTGAACACTGAAGCTTTCTTT. Protein sequence: CASSGGQVNTEAFF.

The V call is TRBV27, the J call TRBJ1-2, with D tentatively TRBD1 (6 bases). The CDR3 has 15 residues. CDR1 and CDR2 from the germline V gene are MNHEY and SMNVEV (reference sequence). V lost 0 bases and J 5 bases, leaving 13 bases between the germline ends. DNA of the CDR3: TGTGCCAGCAGTTTATCTCCGAGTGGACAGTATGGCTACACCTTC. This codes for CASSLSPSGQYGYTF.

This clone has ten or more counts. The chain recombines TRBV5-4 with TRBJ1-1; D ambiguous. Germline-derived CDR1 and CDR2 are SGHNT and YYREEE (reference sequence). This CDR3 is built from 13 residues. V lost 1 base and J lost 11, with 15 bases in between. The CDR3 coding sequence is TGTGCCAGCAGCTTGTGGGCTGCCAGTTGGGCTTTCTTT. Encoded protein: CASSLWAASWAFF.

This clone was recorded only once. The chain employs TRBV6-6 and TRBJ1-5, with D possibly matching TRBD1 (6 bases). CDR1 and CDR2 from the germline V gene are MNHNY and SVGAGI (reference sequence). The length of the CDR3 is 12 residues. Trimming took 8 bases from V and 1 from J, leaving 6 bases between them. In DNA, the CDR3 is TGTGCCAGCCAGGGGAGCAATCAGCCCCAGCATTTT. Its translation is CASQGSNQPQHF.

This clone was seen once. The CDR3 DNA is TGTGCCAGCAGCCGAGATAACTACAGGGGTTGGAGGGCTGAAGCTTTCTTT. It encodes CASSRDNYRGWRAEAFF. This chain uses TRBV3-1 (or the pseudogene TRBV3-2) with TRBJ1-1; 7 nucleotides match TRBD1. V shed 4 bases, J shed 6 bases, and the junction held 17 bases outside the gene matches. Looked up from germline, CDR1 is LGHDT and CDR2 is YNNKEL (reference sequence). There are 17 residues in the CDR3.

The chain employs TRBV20-1 and TRBJ2-3; 7 bases map to TRBD2. The CDR3 runs 15 residues. Germline V gene data show CDR1 as DFQATT and CDR2 as SNEGSKA (reference sequence). After removal of 3 bases from V and 1 base from J, the junction contained 7 bases not matched to a gene. CDR3 in amino acids: CSASLSGIGTDTQYF. CDR3 coding DNA: TGCAGTGCTAGTCTGAGCGGGATCGGCACAGATACGCAGTATTTT.

This clone was found once. The CDR3 DNA reads TGTGCCAGCCTGACTATCGGGGAGACCCAGTACTTC. Its protein product is CASLTIGETQYF. The chain carries TRBV28 and TRBJ2-5, with TRBD2 as a possible D gene (5 bases). The CDR3 consists of 12 residues. Looked up from germline, CDR1 is MDHEN and CDR2 is SYDVKM. Deletions cut 8 bases from V and 5 bases from J, with 12 bases between.

The CDR3 region has the DNA TGTGCCAGCTCAGCAAATCAGGGGATAGGCAATCAGCCCCAGCATTTT. Translation gives CASSANQGIGNQPQHF. The chain is built from TRBV18 and TRBJ1-5; D possibly corresponds to TRBD1 (6 bases). Germline values: CDR1 KGHSH, CDR2 LQKENI. Trimming pared 5 bases from V and 2 bases from J, leaving 16 bases between. The CDR3 consists of 16 residues.

The chain uses TRBV19 and TRBJ1-2, with TRBD1 matching 9 bases. The CDR3 totals 14 residues. J lost 2 bases, V lost 5 bases, and 3 bases had no gene match. The germline V gene encodes CDR1 LNHDA and CDR2 SQIVND (reference sequence). The CDR3 region is CASSYGQGNYGYTF. The CDR3 bases are TGTGCCAGTAGTTACGGACAGGGGAACTATGGCTACACCTTC.

This clone was detected only once. V is TRBV30 and J is TRBJ2-2; D uncertain. Germline CDR1 GTSNPN, CDR2 SVGIG (reference sequence). The ends were cut back, 0 bases at V and 5 bases at J, with 10 bases in the middle. This CDR3 has 14 residues. The CDR3 bases are TGTGCCTGGAGTGTACCGTTGCGGACCGGGGAGCTGTTTTTT. Protein sequence: CAWSVPLRTGELFF.

The V call is TRBV2, the J call TRBJ2-5, with 7 nucleotides matching TRBD2. V lost 2 bases to trimming and J lost 2 bases; unmatched junction nucleotides: 8. The CDR3 contains 16 residues. Germline V lookup: CDR1 SNHLY, CDR2 FYNNEI. The CDR3 is CASSELASGLQETQYF. In nucleotides, the CDR3 is TGTGCCAGCAGTGAATTGGCTAGCGGACTTCAAGAGACCCAGTACTTC.

V gene TRBV7-8 combines with J gene TRBJ2-7, with a possible D match to TRBD2 (5 bases). This CDR3 is 13 amino acids long. In germline, CDR1 is SGHVS, CDR2 FQNEAQ. The V end was cut by 0 bases, the J end by 6 bases, with 9 bases between. The CDR3 DNA sequence: TGTGCCAGCAGCTTAGCGCGTAGCGCCGAGCAGTACTTC. It translates to CASSLARSAEQYF. Full variable domain (remainder filled in from reference TRBV7-8 and TRBJ2-7): GAGVSQSPRYKVAKRGQDVALRCDPISGHVSLFWYQQALGQGPEFLTYFQNEAQLDKSGLPSDRFFAERPEGSVSTLKIQRTQQEDSAVYLCASSLARSAEQYFGPGTRLTVT.

CDR3 sequence: CASSSSYNSPLHF. The CDR3 DNA is TGTGCCAGTTCGAGCTCCTATAATTCACCCCTCCACTTT. V and J are TRBV6-6 and TRBJ1-6; no clear D. CDR1 is MNHNY, CDR2 SVGAGI, per germline (reference sequence). CDR3 length: 13 amino acids. Between the trimmed V and J ends, which lost 9 bases and 0 bases, there was a span of 6 bases.

In regard to this clone: Mismatch with germline at one junction end may stem from a read error. The chain has TRBV7-9 and TRBJ2-1, with 9 nucleotides matching TRBD1. Germline-derived CDR1 and CDR2 are SEHNR and FQNEAQ (reference sequence). The CDR3 sequence is 14 residues long. The chain's CDR3 is CASSLRTGAARLIF. In DNA, the CDR3 is TGTGCCAGCAGCTTAAGGACAGGGGCCGCACGGTTGATCTTC.